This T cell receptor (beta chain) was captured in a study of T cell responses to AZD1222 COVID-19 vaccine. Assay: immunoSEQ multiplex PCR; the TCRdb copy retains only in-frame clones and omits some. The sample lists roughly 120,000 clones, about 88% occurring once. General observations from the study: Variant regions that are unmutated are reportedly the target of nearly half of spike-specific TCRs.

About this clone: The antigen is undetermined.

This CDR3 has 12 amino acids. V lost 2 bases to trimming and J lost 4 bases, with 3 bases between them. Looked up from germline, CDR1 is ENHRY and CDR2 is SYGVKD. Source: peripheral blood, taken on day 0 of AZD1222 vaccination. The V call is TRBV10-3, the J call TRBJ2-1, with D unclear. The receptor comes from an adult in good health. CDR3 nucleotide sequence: TGTGCCATCAGTGAGCCATACAATGAGCAGTTCTTC. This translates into CAISEPYNEQFF.